Shown below are 7 T cell receptor beta chains from a single sample sequenced in a study of T cells in Graves' hyperthyroidism and ophthalmopathy. Amplified regions were TCR beta CDR3 sequences from RNA transcripts. The primer set for the first-round RT-PCR of the TCR CDR3 was HTBI. TCRdb called the multiplex PCR reads again in MiXCR, with one record for every CDR3 protein. The table lists about 52,000 distinct CDR3 sequences, approximately 52% of them singletons. The sequenced material came from blood. Every receptor here comes from a woman in her fifties or sixties with Graves' ophthalmopathy.

This clonotype has a count of ten or more. The chain joins TRBV5-4 to TRBJ2-1; 13 nucleotides match TRBD2. CDR3 size: 17 residues. Trimming cost V 1 base and J 4 bases; bases outside gene matches: 5. The germline CDR1 and CDR2 sequences are SGHNT and YYREEE (reference sequence). CDR3 sequence (DNA): TGTGCCAGCAGCTTGCCCACACTAGCGGGGGGGTACAATGAGCAGTTCTTC. As protein: CASSLPTLAGGYNEQFF.

CDR3 nucleotides: TGTGCCTGGACACTAGCGGGAGTAGGCACAGATACGCAGTATTTT. Translated: CAWTLAGVGTDTQYF. This sequence joins TRBV30 and TRBJ2-3; 11 bases are a match to TRBD2. Germline trimming cut 4 bases from V and 1 base from J; bases unmatched to any gene: 4. Germline V CDR1 and CDR2: GTSNPN, SVGIG (reference sequence). CDR3 length: 15 residues.

The V gene is TRBV9, the J gene TRBJ2-1, with 11 bases lining up with TRBD1. The CDR3 loop spans 17 amino acids. The J segment lost 5 bases and the V segment lost 3 bases, leaving 10 bases of the junction unmatched. Germline CDR1 reads SGDLS; CDR2 reads YYNGEE. The CDR3 DNA sequence: TGTGCCAGCAGCGCGGGCGGACAGGGGGCGGGAGACAATGAGCAGTTCTTC. Translated, it gives CASSAGGQGAGDNEQFF. Filled out from reference TRBV9 and TRBJ2-1, the complete variable domain reads DSGVTQTPKHLITATGQRVTLRCSPRSGDLSVYWYQQSLDQGLQFLIQYYNGEERAKGNILERFSAQQFPDLHSELNLSSLELGDSALYFCASSAGGQGAGDNEQFFGPGTRLTVL.

In this sample, this clonotype turned up many times. The V call is TRBV19, the J call TRBJ2-1, with TRBD2 identical over 12 bases. V was pared by 2 bases and J by 5 bases, with 7 bases of the junction left unmatched. Germline CDR1 and CDR2: LNHDA and SQIVND (reference sequence). This CDR3 has 17 residues. The CDR3 protein is CASSISRTSGAHNEQFF. As DNA, the CDR3 is TGTGCCAGTAGTATAAGCCGGACTAGCGGGGCCCACAATGAGCAGTTCTTC.

Worth noting for this clonotype: The junction departs from the called germline gene at one end, perhaps through a read error. The rearrangement links TRBV15 to TRBJ2-1; TRBD1 agrees at 7 bases. Germline CDR1 is LNHNV and CDR2 is YYDKDF (reference sequence). The CDR3 totals 15 residues. Written as DNA, the CDR3 is TGTGTCACCAGCAAGGACAGGAGCACCTACAATGAGCTGTTCTTC. Amino acids: CVTSKDRSTYNELFF. The variable domain in full, completed from reference TRBV15 and TRBJ2-1, reads DAMVIQNPRYQVTQFGKPVTLSCSQTLNHNVMYWYQQKSSQAPKLLFHYYDKDFNNEADTPDNFQSRRPNTSFCFLDIRSPGLGDTAMYLCVTSKDRSTYNELFFGPGTRLTVL.

For the CDR3, the DNA is TGCAGTGCATGGACCAGAGCGGGAGGCACAGATACGCAGTATTTT. This codes for CSAWTRAGGTDTQYF. The chain carries TRBV20-1 and TRBJ2-3; 8 bases are shared with TRBD2. The CDR3 covers 15 residues. V shed 6 bases, J shed 1 base, and the junction held 9 bases outside the gene matches. CDR1 and CDR2 (germline): DFQATT, SNEGSKA (reference sequence).

This clonotype was detected ten times or more. J is TRBJ2-5 and V is TRBV7-2; D is ambiguous. V lost 3 bases to trimming and J lost 1 base, with 6 bases between them. Germline loops: CDR1 SGHTA, CDR2 FQGNSA. The CDR3 is made up of 13 amino acids. CDR3 protein: CASSFGSQETQYF. In DNA, the CDR3 is TGTGCCAGCAGCTTTGGGTCCCAAGAGACCCAGTACTTC.